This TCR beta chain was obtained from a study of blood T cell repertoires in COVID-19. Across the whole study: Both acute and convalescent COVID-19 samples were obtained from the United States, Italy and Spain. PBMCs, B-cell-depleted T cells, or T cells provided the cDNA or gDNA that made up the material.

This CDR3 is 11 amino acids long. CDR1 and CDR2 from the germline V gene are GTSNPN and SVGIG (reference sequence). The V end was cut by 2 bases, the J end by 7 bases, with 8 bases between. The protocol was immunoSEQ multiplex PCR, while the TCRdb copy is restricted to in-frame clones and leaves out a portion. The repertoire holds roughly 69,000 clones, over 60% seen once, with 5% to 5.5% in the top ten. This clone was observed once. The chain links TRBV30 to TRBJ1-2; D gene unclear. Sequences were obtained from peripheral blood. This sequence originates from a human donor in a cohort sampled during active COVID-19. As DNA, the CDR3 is TGTGCCTGGAGTTCCGCGCGTGGCTACACCTTC. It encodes CAWSSARGYTF.